This paragraph reports one T cell receptor (beta chain). This entry is derived from a study of OX40 agonist ivuxolimab in advanced cancers. Turning to the study itself: A mean age of approximately 58 years, range roughly 23 to 85, was recorded, and more than 80% were male.

The V gene's germline CDR1 is GTSNPN and CDR2 SVGIG (reference sequence). The ends were cut back, 5 bases at V and 14 bases at J, with 14 bases in the middle. The CDR3 totals 10 residues. Repertoires were generated with immunoSEQ multiplex PCR, while TCRdb's copy carries only in-frame clones and drops some. The sample holds roughly 120,000 clones, over 75% seen once. This material consisted of CD4+ or CD8+ T cells sorted from blood, taken in a trial of the OX40 agonist ivuxolimab. This clonotype was obtained from an adult with an advanced solid tumor such as melanoma, head and neck, liver or kidney cancer. The chain employs TRBV30 and TRBJ2-3; the D gene is possibly TRBD1 (6 bases). The CDR3, as DNA: TGTGCCTGGGGGGGACATGCAAGGTATTTT. As protein: CAWGGHARYF.